This TCR beta chain was identified in a study of cytomegalovirus exposure and HLA in healthy donors. Study findings and constraints: Researchers reportedly found TCR beta sequences accurately predicted most subjects' HLA-A and HLA-B alleles. Later analysis suggested most CMV-associated TCR beta chains were HLA-restricted. Roughly uniform depth of sequencing across donors was assumed in presence/absence analyses. Researchers catalogued roughly 150 TCR beta chains as cytomegalovirus-associated.

PCR involved 60 Vbeta and 13 Jbeta primers. Clones were read by immunoSEQ multiplex PCR, and TCRdb kept only the in-frame ones, dropping some. The data hold about 190,000 clones, with over 60% observed a single time. This CDR3 comprises 15 residues. J lost 1 base, V lost 0 bases, and 2 bases had no gene match. Per the germline V gene, CDR1 is PRHDT and CDR2 is FYEKMQ (reference sequence). Details on this clone: What it binds is unknown.

The genes are TRBV13 and TRBJ2-5; 7 positions agree with TRBD2. Source material: PBMCs. This receptor was identified in a man aged 25-40 years in good health and CMV-seropositive. This chain's CDR3 is CASSLGGGFQETQYF. CDR3 sequence (DNA): TGTGCCAGCAGCTTAGGCGGGGGGTTCCAAGAGACCCAGTACTTC.